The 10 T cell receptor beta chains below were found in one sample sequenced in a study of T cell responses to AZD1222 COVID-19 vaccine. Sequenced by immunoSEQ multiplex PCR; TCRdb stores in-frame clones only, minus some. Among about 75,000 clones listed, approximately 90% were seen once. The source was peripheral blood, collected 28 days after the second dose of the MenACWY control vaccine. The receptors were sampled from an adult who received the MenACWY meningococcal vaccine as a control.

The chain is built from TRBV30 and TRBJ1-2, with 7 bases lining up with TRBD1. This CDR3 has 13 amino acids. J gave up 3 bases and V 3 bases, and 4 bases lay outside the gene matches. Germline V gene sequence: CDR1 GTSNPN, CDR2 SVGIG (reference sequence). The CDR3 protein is CAWSLGTDYGYTF. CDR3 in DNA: TGTGCCTGGAGCCTCGGGACAGACTATGGCTACACCTTC.

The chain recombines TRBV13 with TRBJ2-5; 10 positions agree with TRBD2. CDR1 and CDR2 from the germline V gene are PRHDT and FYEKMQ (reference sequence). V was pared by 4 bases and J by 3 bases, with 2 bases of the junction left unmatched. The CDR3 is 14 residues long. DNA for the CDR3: TGTGCCAGCAGCTCTAGCGGGGGCAAAGAGACCCAGTACTTC. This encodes CASSSSGGKETQYF.

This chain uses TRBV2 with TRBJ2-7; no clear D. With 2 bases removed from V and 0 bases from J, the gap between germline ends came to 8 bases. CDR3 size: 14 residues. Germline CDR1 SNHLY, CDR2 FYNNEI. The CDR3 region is CASSEPPPSYEQYF. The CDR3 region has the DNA TGTGCCAGCAGTGAACCCCCGCCCTCCTACGAGCAGTACTTC.

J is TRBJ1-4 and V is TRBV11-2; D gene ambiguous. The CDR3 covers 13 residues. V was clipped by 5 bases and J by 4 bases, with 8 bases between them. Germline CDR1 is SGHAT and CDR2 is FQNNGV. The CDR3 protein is CASSPDHNEKLFF. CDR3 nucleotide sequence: TGTGCCAGCAGCCCCGATCATAATGAAAAACTGTTTTTT. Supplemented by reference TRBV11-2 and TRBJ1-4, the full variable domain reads EAGVAQSPRYKIIEKRQSVAFWCNPISGHATLYWYQQILGQGPKLLIQFQNNGVVDDSQLPKDRFSAERLKGVDSTLKIQPAKLEDSAVYLCASSPDHNEKLFFGSGTQLSVL.

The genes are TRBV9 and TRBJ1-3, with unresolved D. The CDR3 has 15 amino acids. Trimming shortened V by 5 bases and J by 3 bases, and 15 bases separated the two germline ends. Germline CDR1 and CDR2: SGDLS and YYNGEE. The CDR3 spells CASRPITKNGNTIYF. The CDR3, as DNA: TGTGCCAGCAGGCCTATAACTAAAAATGGAAACACCATATATTTT. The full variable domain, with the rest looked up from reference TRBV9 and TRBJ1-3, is DSGVTQTPKHLITATGQRVTLRCSPRSGDLSVYWYQQSLDQGLQFLIQYYNGEERAKGNILERFSAQQFPDLHSELNLSSLELGDSALYFCASRPITKNGNTIYFGEGSWLTVV.

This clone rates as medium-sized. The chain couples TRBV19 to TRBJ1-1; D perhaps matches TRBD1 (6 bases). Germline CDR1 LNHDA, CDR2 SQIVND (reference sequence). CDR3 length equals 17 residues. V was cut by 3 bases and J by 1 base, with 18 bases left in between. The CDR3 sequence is CASSIWGQSPRNTEAFF. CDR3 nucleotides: TGTGCCAGTAGTATTTGGGGGCAGTCCCCACGGAACACTGAAGCTTTCTTT.

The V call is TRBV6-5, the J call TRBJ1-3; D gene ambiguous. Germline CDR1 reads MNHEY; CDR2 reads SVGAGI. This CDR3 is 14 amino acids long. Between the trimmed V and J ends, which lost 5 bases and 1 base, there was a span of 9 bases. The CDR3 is CASSPNPSGNTIYF. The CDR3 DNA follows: TGTGCCAGCAGTCCGAACCCATCTGGAAACACCATATATTTT.

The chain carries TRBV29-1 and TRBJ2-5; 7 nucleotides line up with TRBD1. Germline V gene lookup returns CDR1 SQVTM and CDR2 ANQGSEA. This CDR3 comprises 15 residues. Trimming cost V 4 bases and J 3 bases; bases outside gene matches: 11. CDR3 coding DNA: TGCAGCGTTGCCAGAACCGGGACAGCAGAAGAGACCCAGTACTTC. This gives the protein CSVARTGTAEETQYF.

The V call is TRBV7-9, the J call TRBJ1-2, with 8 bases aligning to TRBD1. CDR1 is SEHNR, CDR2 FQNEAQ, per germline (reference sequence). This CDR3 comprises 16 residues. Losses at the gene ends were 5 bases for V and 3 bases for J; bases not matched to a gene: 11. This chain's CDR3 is CASSPTGGEDYYGYTF. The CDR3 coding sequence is TGTGCCAGCAGCCCTACAGGGGGTGAAGATTACTATGGCTACACCTTC.

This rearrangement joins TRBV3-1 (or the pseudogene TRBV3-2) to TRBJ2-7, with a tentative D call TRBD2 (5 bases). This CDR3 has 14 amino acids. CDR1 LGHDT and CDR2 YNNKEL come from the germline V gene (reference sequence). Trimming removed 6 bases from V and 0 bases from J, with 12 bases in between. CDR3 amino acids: CASSGLSSSYEQYF. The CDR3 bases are TGTGCCAGCAGTGGACTCTCGAGCTCCTACGAGCAGTACTTC.